The clone carrying this TCR beta chain was observed a handful of times. Its antigen is still unknown. The V and J ends lost 7 bases and 5 bases, in that order; junction bases with no gene match: 11. Germline V CDR1 and CDR2: MNHEY, SVGEGT. The length of the CDR3 is 16 residues. TCRdb analysed the 5' RACE reads with MiXCR anew, one entry per CDR3 protein. The table includes about 450,000 distinct CDR3 sequences, 23% detected once. The entry originates in a study of T-cell memory formation after mild COVID-19. Study background: In these data, TCR clusters were largely donor specific. The study, taken as a whole, reports: Clones contracting over day 15 to 85 were CD4/CD8 balanced, with later expanders leaning CD4+. Those CD4+ clones that contracted were mainly in CM and EM (CD8+ ones in EMRA).

The receptor comes from an adult woman who had mild COVID-19 (a few samples of this study predate the infection). Cell type and time point are not known. The V call is TRBV6-2 or TRBV6-3, the J call TRBJ2-3; 11 bases are shared with TRBD2. The sample comprised PBMCs or a T cell subset sorted from them (not recorded which). CDR3 protein: CASTPYSGRAEDTQYF. As DNA, the CDR3 is TGTGCCAGCACGCCATATAGCGGGAGGGCGGAAGATACGCAGTATTTT.